These T cell receptor beta chains were read from a single sample in a study of cytomegalovirus exposure and HLA in healthy donors. Sequencing used immunoSEQ multiplex PCR; TCRdb keeps in-frame clones, though not all of them. The table has tens of thousands of clones, about 80% seen once. Input material: PBMCs. These receptors were collected from a male donor in good health and CMV-seronegative. Each CDR3 is given with its conserved first and last residue. A D gene is named only where the DNA matches it firmly. Size values are once, few and many counts, or a class for expanded clones, and some rows have none.

D	size	V	J	CDR3	DNA
.	few	TRBV7-2	TRBJ1-1	CASSLAQGPAFF	TGTGCCAGCAGCTTAGCTCAGGGCCCAGCTTTCTTT
TRBD2	.	TRBV29-1	TRBJ2-5	CSVSSGRASRETQYF	TGCAGCGTTTCAAGCGGGAGGGCCTCTCGGGAGACCCAGTACTTC
TRBD1	.	TRBV30	TRBJ2-7	CAWSVGQAYEQYF	TGTGCCTGGAGTGTCGGACAGGCCTACGAGCAGTACTTC
.	.	TRBV6-5	TRBJ1-2	CASSYSRQLNYGYTF	TGTGCCAGCAGTTACTCGCGACAGCTGAACTATGGCTACACCTTC
TRBD1	.	TRBV10-3	TRBJ2-7	CAISEIPGTGGEQYF	TGTGCCATCAGTGAGATACCCGGGACAGGGGGCGAGCAGTACTTC
.	.	TRBV4-3	TRBJ2-3	CASSHLSSDTQYF	TGCGCCAGCAGCCACTTGAGCTCAGATACGCAGTATTTT
TRBD1	.	TRBV14	TRBJ1-2	CASSFDRVGYTF	TGTGCCAGCAGCTTCGACAGGGTTGGCTACACCTTC
.	.	TRBV30	TRBJ1-4	CAWSRVNRNEKLFF	TGTGCCTGGAGCAGGGTCAACCGGAATGAAAAACTGTTTTTT
TRBD1	.	TRBV20-1	TRBJ1-2	CSARKGAGYTF	TGCAGTGCTAGAAAGGGGGCTGGCTACACCTTC
TRBD2	.	TRBV18	TRBJ2-1	CASSPTRLAGVQFF	TGTGCCAGCTCACCTACTCGACTAGCGGGAGTGCAGTTCTTC
TRBD2	.	TRBV6-5	TRBJ2-7	CASSPGLAGTYEQYF	TGTGCCAGCAGTCCGGGACTAGCGGGAACCTACGAGCAGTACTTC
TRBD1	.	TRBV30	TRBJ2-3	CAWSAVQGEGTDTQYF	TGTGCCTGGAGTGCGGTACAGGGGGAAGGCACAGATACGCAGTATTTT
TRBD2	.	TRBV6-5	TRBJ2-1	CASSWGLGTMYEQFF	TGTGCCAGCAGTTGGGGACTAGGGACTATGTATGAGCAGTTCTTC
.	.	TRBV9	TRBJ2-1	CASNRESNVDEQFF	TGTGCCAGCAACCGGGAGAGTAATGTCGATGAGCAGTTCTTC
.	.	TRBV27	TRBJ1-1	CASSLSPGFEAFF	TGTGCCAGCAGTTTATCTCCAGGATTTGAAGCTTTCTTT
TRBD2	.	TRBV6-1	TRBJ2-1	CASSGLAGGLYEQFF	TGTGCCAGTTCGGGACTAGCGGGGGGGCTCTATGAGCAGTTCTTC
TRBD1	.	TRBV5-1	TRBJ2-5	CASSLRLQGGETQYF	TGCGCCAGCAGCTTACGTTTACAGGGGGGAGAGACCCAGTACTTC
.	.	TRBV30	TRBJ2-2	CALATFGELFF	TGTGCTTTAGCGACATTCGGGGAGCTGTTTTTT
.	few	TRBV7-2	TRBJ2-6	CASSLTRDGFVVLTF	TGTGCCAGCAGCTTAACTCGGGATGGCTTCGTCGTCCTGACTTTC
TRBD1	.	TRBV28	TRBJ1-4	CASSLPGRDRGLEPSEKLFF	TGTGCCAGCAGTTTACCTGGCCGGGACAGGGGGCTAGAACCTAGCGAAAAACTGTTTTTT
TRBD1	few	TRBV7-8	TRBJ1-6	CASSFRDRNSPLHF	TGTGCCAGCAGCTTCCGGGACAGGAATTCACCCCTCCACTTT
.	once	TRBV19	TRBJ1-5	CASSIQGRGQPQHF	TGTGCCAGTAGTATTCAGGGAAGGGGTCAGCCCCAGCATTTT
.	.	TRBV23-1	TRBJ2-2	CASSPESGELFF	TGCGCCAGCAGTCCCGAGTCCGGGGAGCTGTTTTTT
TRBD2	.	TRBV9	TRBJ2-2	CASPRTGGASGELFF	TGTGCCAGCCCAAGAACGGGGGGGGCTTCCGGGGAGCTGTTTTTT
TRBD2	.	TRBV5-4	TRBJ2-3	CASSYPSGGRADTQYF	TGTGCCAGCAGCTACCCTAGCGGGGGCCGGGCAGATACGCAGTATTTT
TRBD2	.	TRBV7-3	TRBJ2-1	CASSLTGGFSGPYNEQFF	TGTGCCAGCAGCTTAACGGGGGGGTTTTCGGGCCCCTACAATGAGCAGTTCTTC
TRBD2	.	TRBV6-4	TRBJ2-5	CASSLSSGAQETQYF	TGTGCCAGCAGTCTCTCTAGCGGGGCACAAGAGACCCAGTACTTC
.	once	TRBV10-3	TRBJ2-2	CASRGTSDTGELFF	TGTGCCTCCAGGGGGACTAGTGACACCGGGGAGCTGTTTTTT
.	once	TRBV18	TRBJ1-4	CASSPRGREDEKLFF	TGTGCCAGCTCACCGCGGGGACGCGAGGATGAAAAACTGTTTTTT
.	once	TRBV4-2	TRBJ2-1	CASSQDERSEQFF	TGTGCCAGCAGCCAAGATGAGCGGTCCGAGCAGTTCTTC
TRBD1	once	TRBV2	TRBJ2-7	CASSADRGGSYEQYF	TGTGCCAGCAGTGCCGACAGGGGGGGCAGTTACGAGCAGTACTTC
TRBD2	once	TRBV6-5	TRBJ2-5	CASMAGGGSQETQYF	TGTGCCAGCATGGCTGGCGGGGGTTCCCAAGAGACCCAGTACTTC
TRBD2	.	TRBV5-6	TRBJ2-1	CASSLSASGSRGFF	TGTGCCAGCAGCTTATCGGCTAGCGGGAGTAGGGGGTTCTTC
TRBD1	medium-sized	TRBV19	TRBJ1-5	CASSIDRGRQPQHF	TGTGCCAGTAGTATAGACAGGGGGAGGCAGCCCCAGCATTTT
.	.	TRBV4-3	TRBJ1-2	CASSQGLAGGGYTF	TGCGCCAGCAGCCAAGGGTTGGCGGGGGGTGGCTACACCTTC
.	.	TRBV27	TRBJ1-6	CASSFRGNSPLHF	TGTGCCAGCAGTTTCCGGGGGAATTCACCCCTCCACTTT
TRBD2	.	TRBV28	TRBJ2-7	CASSRPGLAYEQYF	TGTGCCAGCAGTCGACCGGGACTAGCGTACGAGCAGTACTTC
TRBD1	once	TRBV9	TRBJ1-2	CASSVTGDYGYTF	TGTGCCAGCAGCGTTACAGGGGACTATGGCTACACCTTC
TRBD2	.	TRBV2	TRBJ2-1	CASTLGLAGNEQFF	TGTGCCAGCACCCTGGGACTAGCGGGGAATGAGCAGTTCTTC
TRBD1	.	TRBV6-5	TRBJ1-2	CASSRTHRDRRGYTF	TGTGCCAGCAGCCGAACCCATCGGGACAGACGTGGCTACACCTTC
TRBD2	few	TRBV6-4	TRBJ2-2	CASSDTSANTGELFF	TGTGCCAGCAGTGATACTAGCGCGAACACCGGGGAGCTGTTTTTT
.	.	TRBV27	TRBJ1-1	CASSLRSQGPKNTEAFF	TGTGCCAGCAGTTTACGGTCTCAGGGGCCGAAGAACACTGAAGCTTTCTTT